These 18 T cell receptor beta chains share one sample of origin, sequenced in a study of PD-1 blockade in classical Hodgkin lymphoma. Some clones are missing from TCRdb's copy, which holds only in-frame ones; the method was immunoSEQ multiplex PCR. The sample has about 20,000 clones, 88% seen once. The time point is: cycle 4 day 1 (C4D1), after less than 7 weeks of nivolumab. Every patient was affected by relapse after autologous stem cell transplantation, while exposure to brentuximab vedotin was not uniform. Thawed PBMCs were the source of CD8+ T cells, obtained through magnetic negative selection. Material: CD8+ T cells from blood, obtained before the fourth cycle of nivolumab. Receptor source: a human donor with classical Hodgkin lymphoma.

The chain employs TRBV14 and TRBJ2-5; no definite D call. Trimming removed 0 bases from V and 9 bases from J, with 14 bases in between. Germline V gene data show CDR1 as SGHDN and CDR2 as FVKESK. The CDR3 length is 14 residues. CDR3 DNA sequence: TGTGCCAGCAGCCAAGACCTCGTCGGCGAGCCCCAGTACTTC. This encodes CASSQDLVGEPQYF.

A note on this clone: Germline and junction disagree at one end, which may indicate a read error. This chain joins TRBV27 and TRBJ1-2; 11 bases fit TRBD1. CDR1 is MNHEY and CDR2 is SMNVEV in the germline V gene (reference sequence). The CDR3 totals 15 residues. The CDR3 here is CAISGGQGVVSGYTF. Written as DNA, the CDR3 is TGTGCCATCAGTGGGGGACAGGGGGTCGTATCTGGCTACACCTTC.

The chain's CDR3 is CASSVSAGLTDTQYF. Here the CDR3 DNA reads TGTGCCAGCAGCGTGAGCGCGGGGCTCACAGATACGCAGTATTTT. The genes are TRBV9 and TRBJ2-3; perhaps TRBD2 as D (6 bases). Germline CDR1 reads SGDLS; CDR2 reads YYNGEE. The V gene lost 2 bases and the J gene lost 2 bases, with 12 bases spanning the gap. This CDR3 is built from 15 residues.

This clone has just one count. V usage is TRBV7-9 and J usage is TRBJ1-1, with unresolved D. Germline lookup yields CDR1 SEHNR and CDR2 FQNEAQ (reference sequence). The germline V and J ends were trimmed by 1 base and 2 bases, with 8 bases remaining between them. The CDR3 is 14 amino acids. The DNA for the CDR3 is TGTGCCAGCAGCTTAGTACAGACCAACACTGAAGCTTTCTTT. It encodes CASSLVQTNTEAFF.

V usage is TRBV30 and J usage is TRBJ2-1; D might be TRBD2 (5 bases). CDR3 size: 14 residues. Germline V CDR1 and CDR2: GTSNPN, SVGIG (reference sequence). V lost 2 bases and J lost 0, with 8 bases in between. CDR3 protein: CAWSWSGSYNEQFF. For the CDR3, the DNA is TGTGCCTGGAGTTGGAGCGGCTCCTACAATGAGCAGTTCTTC.

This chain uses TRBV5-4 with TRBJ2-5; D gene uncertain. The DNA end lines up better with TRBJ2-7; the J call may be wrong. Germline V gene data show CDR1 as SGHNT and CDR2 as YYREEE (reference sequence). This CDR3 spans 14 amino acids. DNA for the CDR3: TGTGCCAGCAGCACAACAAGGAGCTCCTACGAGCAGTACTTC. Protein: CASSTTRSSYEQYF.

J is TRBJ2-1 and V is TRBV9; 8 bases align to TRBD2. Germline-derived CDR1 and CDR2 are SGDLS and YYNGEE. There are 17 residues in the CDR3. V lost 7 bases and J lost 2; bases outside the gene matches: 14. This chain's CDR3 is CASGNPLPGGPYNEQFF. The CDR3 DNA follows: TGTGCCAGCGGTAATCCCTTACCGGGAGGGCCCTACAATGAGCAGTTCTTC.

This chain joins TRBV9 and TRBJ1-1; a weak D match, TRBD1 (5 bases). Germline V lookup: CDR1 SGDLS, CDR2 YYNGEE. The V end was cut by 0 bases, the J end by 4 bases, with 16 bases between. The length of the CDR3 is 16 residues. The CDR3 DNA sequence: TGTGCCAGCAGCGTAGCCATCGACAGTTTGGGCACTGAAGCTTTCTTT. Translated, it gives CASSVAIDSLGTEAFF. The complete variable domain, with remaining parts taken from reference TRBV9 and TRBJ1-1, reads DSGVTQTPKHLITATGQRVTLRCSPRSGDLSVYWYQQSLDQGLQFLIQYYNGEERAKGNILERFSAQQFPDLHSELNLSSLELGDSALYFCASSVAIDSLGTEAFFGQGTRLTVV.

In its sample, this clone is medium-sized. The CDR3: CASSLGPGNTIYF. CDR3 sequence (DNA): TGTGCCAGCAGTTTAGGACCCGGAAACACCATATATTTT. The gene calls are TRBV9 and TRBJ1-3; D ambiguous. V lost 5 bases, J lost 4 bases, and 10 bases lay in between. The CDR3 has 13 residues. CDR1 SGDLS and CDR2 YYNGEE come from the germline V gene. The full variable domain, rest sourced from reference TRBV9 and TRBJ1-3, is DSGVTQTPKHLITATGQRVTLRCSPRSGDLSVYWYQQSLDQGLQFLIQYYNGEERAKGNILERFSAQQFPDLHSELNLSSLELGDSALYFCASSLGPGNTIYFGEGSWLTVV.

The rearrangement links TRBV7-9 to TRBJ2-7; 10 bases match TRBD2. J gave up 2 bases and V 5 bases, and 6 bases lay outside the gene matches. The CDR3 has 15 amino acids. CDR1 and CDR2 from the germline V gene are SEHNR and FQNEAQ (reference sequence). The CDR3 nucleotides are TGTGCCAGCAGCCCACCACTAGCGGGAACCTACGAGCAGTACTTC. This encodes CASSPPLAGTYEQYF. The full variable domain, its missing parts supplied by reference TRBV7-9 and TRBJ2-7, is DTGVSQNPRHKITKRGQNVTFRCDPISEHNRLYWYRQTLGQGPEFLTYFQNEAQLEKSRLLSDRFSAERPKGSFSTLEIQRTEQGDSAMYLCASSPPLAGTYEQYFGPGTRLTVT.

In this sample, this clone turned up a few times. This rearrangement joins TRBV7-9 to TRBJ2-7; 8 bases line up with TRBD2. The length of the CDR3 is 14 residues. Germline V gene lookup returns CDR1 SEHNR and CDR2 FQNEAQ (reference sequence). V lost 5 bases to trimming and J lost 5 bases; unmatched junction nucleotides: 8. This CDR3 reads CASSDLREGDEQYF. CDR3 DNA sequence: TGTGCCAGCAGCGACCTTCGGGAGGGAGACGAGCAGTACTTC.

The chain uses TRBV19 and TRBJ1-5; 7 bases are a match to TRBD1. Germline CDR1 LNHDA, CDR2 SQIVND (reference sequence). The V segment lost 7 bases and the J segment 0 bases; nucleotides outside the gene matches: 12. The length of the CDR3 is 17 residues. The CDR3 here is CASTATGFLYSNQPQHF. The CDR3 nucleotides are TGTGCCAGTACCGCGACAGGGTTCCTTTATAGCAATCAGCCCCAGCATTTT.

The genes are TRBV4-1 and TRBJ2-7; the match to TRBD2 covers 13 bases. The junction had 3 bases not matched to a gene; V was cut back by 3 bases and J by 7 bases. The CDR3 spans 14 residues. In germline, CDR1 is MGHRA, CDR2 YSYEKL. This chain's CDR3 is CASSQPGLAGEQYF. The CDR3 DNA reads TGCGCCAGCAGCCAGCCGGGACTAGCGGGAGAGCAGTACTTC.

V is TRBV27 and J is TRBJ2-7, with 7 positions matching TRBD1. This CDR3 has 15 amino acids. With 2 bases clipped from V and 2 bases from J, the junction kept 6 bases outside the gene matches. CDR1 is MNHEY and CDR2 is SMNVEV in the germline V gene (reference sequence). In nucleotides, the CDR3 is TGTGCCAGCAGTTTAGGGACAGAGATGGCCTACGAGCAGTACTTC. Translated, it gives CASSLGTEMAYEQYF.

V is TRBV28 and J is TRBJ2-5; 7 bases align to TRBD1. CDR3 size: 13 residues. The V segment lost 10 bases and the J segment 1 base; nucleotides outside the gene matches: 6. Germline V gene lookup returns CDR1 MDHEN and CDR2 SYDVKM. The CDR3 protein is CATTRDSQETQYF. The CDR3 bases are TGTGCCACCACCAGGGACAGCCAAGAGACCCAGTACTTC.

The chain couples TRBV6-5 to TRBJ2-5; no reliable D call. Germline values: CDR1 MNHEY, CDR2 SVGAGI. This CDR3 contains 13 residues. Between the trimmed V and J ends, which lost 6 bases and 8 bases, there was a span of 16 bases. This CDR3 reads CASRPQWGDTQYF. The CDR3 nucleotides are TGTGCCAGCAGACCTCAATGGGGTGACACCCAGTACTTC.

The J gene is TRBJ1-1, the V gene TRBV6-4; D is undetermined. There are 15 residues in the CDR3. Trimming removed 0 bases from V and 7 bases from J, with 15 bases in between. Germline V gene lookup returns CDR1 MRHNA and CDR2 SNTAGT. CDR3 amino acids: CASSDSAFGPYEAFF. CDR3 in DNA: TGTGCCAGCAGTGACTCCGCCTTTGGTCCATATGAAGCTTTCTTT.

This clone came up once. The CDR3 protein is CASSKSQNYGYTF. Here the CDR3 DNA reads TGTGCCAGCAGTAAAAGCCAGAACTATGGCTACACCTTC. The rearrangement links TRBV28 to TRBJ1-2; no firm D call. CDR3 length equals 13 residues. Deletions cut 5 bases from V and 2 bases from J, with 9 bases between. The germline V gene encodes CDR1 MDHEN and CDR2 SYDVKM.